A selection of T cell receptor beta chains follows, all from one sample in a study of T-cell reconstitution after alpha-beta-depleted transplantation in children. TCRdb itself ran the PCR reads through MiXCR, one entry per CDR3 protein. The sample consists of approximately 250,000 distinct CDR3 sequences, under 30% of them appearing once. The sequencing used PBMCs, collected before TCRalphabeta/CD19-depleted stem cell transplant. These receptors were taken from a girl between 2 and 10 years old with Fanconi anemia, due to receive a stem cell transplant. Each CDR3 is given with its conserved first and last residue. The order of the fields is D gene, V gene, J gene, clone size, CDR3 DNA, CDR3 protein. The D gene is left open where the match is weak. Size values are once, few and many counts, or a class for expanded clones, and some rows have none.

D gene: .
V gene: TRBV28
J gene: TRBJ2-7
clone size: .
CDR3 DNA: TGTGCCAGCAGTTTTGGGGCTAAATCCTACGAGCAGTACTTC
CDR3 protein: CASSFGAKSYEQYF

D gene: .
V gene: TRBV27
J gene: TRBJ2-4
clone size: many
CDR3 DNA: TGTGCCAGCTCCCAGACTGGAGACAGGGCCAAAAACATTCAGTACTTC
CDR3 protein: CASSQTGDRAKNIQYF

D gene: TRBD1
V gene: TRBV29-1
J gene: TRBJ1-1
clone size: .
CDR3 DNA: TGCAGCGTTGACAGGGGGTTCGACACTGAAGCTTTCTTT
CDR3 protein: CSVDRGFDTEAFF

D gene: .
V gene: TRBV29-1
J gene: TRBJ2-3
clone size: many
CDR3 DNA: TGCAGCGTGACGGATGGGGGGGATACGCAGTATTTT
CDR3 protein: CSVTDGGDTQYF

D gene: .
V gene: TRBV27
J gene: TRBJ2-1
clone size: many
CDR3 DNA: TGTGCCAGCAGTTTATCGCGTTGGGGGGCCTCTGAGCAGTTCTTC
CDR3 protein: CASSLSRWGASEQFF

D gene: TRBD2
V gene: TRBV29-1
J gene: TRBJ2-5
clone size: .
CDR3 DNA: TGCAGCGTTGAACGCGGGAGGGGCGAGACCCAGTACTTC
CDR3 protein: CSVERGRGETQYF

D gene: TRBD1
V gene: TRBV7-9
J gene: TRBJ1-2
clone size: .
CDR3 DNA: TGTGCCAGCAGCACAACCGGGACAGGGATCTATGGCTACACCTTC
CDR3 protein: CASSTTGTGIYGYTF

D gene: .
V gene: TRBV21-1
J gene: TRBJ2-3
clone size: .
CDR3 DNA: TGTGCCAGCAGCAAAGACAGGGTTAGCACAGATACGCAGTATTTT
CDR3 protein: CASSKDRVSTDTQYF

D gene: TRBD1
V gene: TRBV4-1
J gene: TRBJ1-2
clone size: few
CDR3 DNA: TGCGCCAGCAGCCAGACAGGGAGAGGTCTCTATGGCTACACCTTC
CDR3 protein: CASSQTGRGLYGYTF

D gene: .
V gene: TRBV29-1
J gene: TRBJ2-7
clone size: .
CDR3 DNA: TGCAGCGTTCAGGCAGGGCGGACCTACGAGCAGTACTTC
CDR3 protein: CSVQAGRTYEQYF

D gene: TRBD1
V gene: TRBV5-1
J gene: TRBJ1-1
clone size: few
CDR3 DNA: TGCGCCAGCAGCTCTTCTACAGGGGACACTGAAGCTTTCTTT
CDR3 protein: CASSSSTGDTEAFF

D gene: .
V gene: TRBV24-1
J gene: TRBJ2-1
clone size: few
CDR3 DNA: TGTGCCACCAGTGATAGGGACACCAGCTCCTACAATGAGCAGTTCTTC
CDR3 protein: CATSDRDTSSYNEQFF

D gene: .
V gene: TRBV5-1
J gene: TRBJ2-7
clone size: many
CDR3 DNA: TGCGCCAGCGGAACTGGGGGACCCTACGAGCAGTACTTC
CDR3 protein: CASGTGGPYEQYF

D gene: .
V gene: TRBV20-1
J gene: TRBJ2-1
clone size: few
CDR3 DNA: TGCAGTGCTGGAGGATTTGGTGAGCAGTTCTTC
CDR3 protein: CSAGGFGEQFF

D gene: .
V gene: TRBV12-3/TRBV12-4
J gene: TRBJ2-7
clone size: .
CDR3 DNA: TGTGCCAGCAGTTTAATCGGGAAGGGGTTGAGGGCGTACGAGCAGTACTTC
CDR3 protein: CASSLIGKGLRAYEQYF

D gene: TRBD2
V gene: TRBV20-1
J gene: TRBJ2-7
clone size: .
CDR3 DNA: TGCAGTGCTAGAGATCTAGAGGGACTAGCGGGAGTCGTTCGGAACGAGCAGTACTTC
CDR3 protein: CSARDLEGLAGVVRNEQYF

D gene: TRBD2
V gene: TRBV4-2
J gene: TRBJ2-2
clone size: many
CDR3 DNA: TGTGCCAGCAGCCAAGAACCTAGCGGGAGGAAAGACACCGGGGAGCTGTTTTTT
CDR3 protein: CASSQEPSGRKDTGELFF

D gene: TRBD2
V gene: TRBV6-2/TRBV6-3
J gene: TRBJ2-2
clone size: many
CDR3 DNA: TGTGCCAGCAGTTACTCGATACTTCCGGGACTAGCGGGAGGGGACACCGGGGAGCTGTTTTTT
CDR3 protein: CASSYSILPGLAGGDTGELFF

D gene: .
V gene: TRBV6-5
J gene: TRBJ2-3
clone size: many
CDR3 DNA: TGTGCCAGCAGTTACGATACAGATACGCAGTATTTT
CDR3 protein: CASSYDTDTQYF

D gene: TRBD2
V gene: TRBV6-5
J gene: TRBJ2-3
clone size: many
CDR3 DNA: TGTGCCAGCAGTTACGGTCGGAGCGGGGGGAGCACAGATACGCAGTATTTT
CDR3 protein: CASSYGRSGGSTDTQYF

D gene: .
V gene: TRBV7-9
J gene: TRBJ1-1
clone size: many
CDR3 DNA: TGTGCCAGCAGCCCACCGGGGTGGAGTGACACTGAAGCTTTCTTT
CDR3 protein: CASSPPGWSDTEAFF

D gene: TRBD2
V gene: TRBV12-3/TRBV12-4
J gene: TRBJ2-5
clone size: many
CDR3 DNA: TGTGCCAGCAAGGCGGGAGGCCCAGAGACCCAGTACTTC
CDR3 protein: CASKAGGPETQYF

D gene: .
V gene: TRBV5-6
J gene: TRBJ1-2
clone size: .
CDR3 DNA: TGTGCCAGCAGCCTGGGGCTCACAACGACTAACTATGGCTACACCTTC
CDR3 protein: CASSLGLTTTNYGYTF

D gene: .
V gene: TRBV12-3/TRBV12-4
J gene: TRBJ1-2
clone size: many
CDR3 DNA: TGTGCCAGCAGTCTCGGCCCGGTACTTGGCTACACCTTC
CDR3 protein: CASSLGPVLGYTF

D gene: TRBD2
V gene: TRBV20-1
J gene: TRBJ2-7
clone size: many
CDR3 DNA: TGCAGTATAGCGGGAGTAACCTACGAGCAGTACTTC
CDR3 protein: CSIAGVTYEQYF

D gene: TRBD2
V gene: TRBV11-2
J gene: TRBJ2-5
clone size: .
CDR3 DNA: TGTGCCAGCAGCTTAGGCGGGGGAAGACAAGAGACCCAGTACTTC
CDR3 protein: CASSLGGGRQETQYF

D gene: .
V gene: TRBV29-1
J gene: TRBJ2-7
clone size: many
CDR3 DNA: TGCAGCGTTGATAGGTGGCGACGCGAGCAGTACTTC
CDR3 protein: CSVDRWRREQYF

D gene: TRBD2
V gene: TRBV3-1
J gene: TRBJ2-3
clone size: .
CDR3 DNA: TGTGCCAGCAGCCAAGGGACTAGGAGGTATTTT
CDR3 protein: CASSQGTRRYF

D gene: TRBD1
V gene: TRBV29-1
J gene: TRBJ1-2
clone size: many
CDR3 DNA: TGCAGCGTTGACATATGGGACAGGGGAGACTATGGCTACACCTTC
CDR3 protein: CSVDIWDRGDYGYTF